The rows below give T cell receptor beta chains drawn from one sample of a study of PD-1 blockade in classical Hodgkin lymphoma. Profiling relied on immunoSEQ multiplex PCR, and the TCRdb table lists in-frame clones only, not all of them. The top ten hold 15% to 20% of the sample, which has approximately 98,000 clones, approximately 90% seen once. The sequencing used peripheral blood mononuclear cells (PBMCs), collected before the second cycle of nivolumab. Every receptor here comes from a human donor with classical Hodgkin lymphoma. Both conserved end residues are part of each CDR3. A D gene is named only where the DNA matches it firmly. The size field is filled for only some rows; it gives once, few, many or a size class.

J,V,D,size,DNA,CDR3
TRBJ2-1,TRBV11-2,NA,NA,TGTGCCAGCACCCTTTACTGGGACGGGGAATCCAATGAGCAGTTCTTC,CASTLYWDGESNEQFF
TRBJ1-2,TRBV29-1,NA,once,TGCAGCGCCGAAGATATTGGGGAGATCTATGGCTACACCTTC,CSAEDIGEIYGYTF
TRBJ1-1,TRBV9,NA,few,TGTGCCAGCAGCGTAGGAAGCAGAAACACTGAAGCTTTCTTT,CASSVGSRNTEAFF
TRBJ2-5,TRBV7-2,NA,NA,TGTGCCAGCAGTCCCCTCCACGGCTCTTCGACCCAGTACTTC,CASSPLHGSSTQYF
TRBJ2-3,TRBV6-1,NA,NA,TGTGCCAGCAGGTCAGATACGCAGTATTTT,CASRSDTQYF
TRBJ2-2,TRBV5-1,NA,NA,TGCGCCAGCAGCTTGAGCGGCAGGGACACCGGGGAGCTGTTTTTT,CASSLSGRDTGELFF
TRBJ2-5,TRBV19,TRBD2,few,TGTGCCAGTAGTGTACTAGCGGGAGTGGGGGAGACCCAGTACTTC,CASSVLAGVGETQYF
TRBJ2-3,TRBV6-5,TRBD1,few,TGTGCCAGCAGTCAAGACAGGGCGACAGATACGCAGTATTTT,CASSQDRATDTQYF
TRBJ2-1,TRBV9,NA,NA,TGTGCCAGCAGCGTAGCCTCGGGATTCTACAATGAGCAGTTCTTC,CASSVASGFYNEQFF
TRBJ1-1,TRBV18,TRBD1,NA,TGTGCCAGCTCACGAGGATCCGGGACAGGGGGGGCTTGGACTGAAGCTTTCTTT,CASSRGSGTGGAWTEAFF
TRBJ2-2,TRBV7-2,TRBD1,NA,TGTGCCAGCAGCTTACAGTACAGGGGGAACACCGGGGAGCTGTTTTTT,CASSLQYRGNTGELFF
TRBJ2-7,TRBV2,TRBD2,once,TGTGCCAGCAGCTCCGGGACTAGCGGGATCTACGAGCAGTACTTC,CASSSGTSGIYEQYF
TRBJ2-1,TRBV4-2,NA,NA,TGTGCCAGCAGCCAAGATCCAGGGGGAGGGATCCGAAATGAGCAGTTCTTC,CASSQDPGGGIRNEQFF
TRBJ2-2,TRBV10-1,NA,NA,TGCGCCAGCAGTGACTTCTTGGACGGTGACACCGGGGAGCTGTTTTTT,CASSDFLDGDTGELFF
TRBJ2-1,TRBV6-6,TRBD1,NA,TGTGCCAGCAGTTCCACGGGACAGGGTTCCTACAATGAGCAGTTCTTC,CASSSTGQGSYNEQFF
TRBJ2-3,TRBV21-1,NA,NA,TGTGCCAGCAGCAAAATGGCAGGGAGGGTTTTTACAGATACGCAGTATTTT,CASSKMAGRVFTDTQYF
TRBJ1-5,TRBV4-1,NA,NA,TGCGCCAGCAGCCAAGACGGGTTGGGGGGTCAGCCCCAGCATTTT,CASSQDGLGGQPQHF